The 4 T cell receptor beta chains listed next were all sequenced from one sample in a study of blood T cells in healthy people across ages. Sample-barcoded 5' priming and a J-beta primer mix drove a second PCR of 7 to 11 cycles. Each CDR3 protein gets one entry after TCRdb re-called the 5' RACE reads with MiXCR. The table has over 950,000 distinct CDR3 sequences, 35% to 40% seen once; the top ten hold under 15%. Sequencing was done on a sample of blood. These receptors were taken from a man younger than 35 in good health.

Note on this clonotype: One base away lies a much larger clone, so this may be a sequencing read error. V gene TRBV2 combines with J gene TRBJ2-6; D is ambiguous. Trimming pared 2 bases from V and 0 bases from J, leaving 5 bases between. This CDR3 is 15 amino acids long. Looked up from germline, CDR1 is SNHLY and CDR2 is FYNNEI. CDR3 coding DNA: TGTGCCAGCAGTGAACGGCCCTCTGGGGCCAACGTCCTGACTTTC. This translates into CASSERPSGANVLTF.

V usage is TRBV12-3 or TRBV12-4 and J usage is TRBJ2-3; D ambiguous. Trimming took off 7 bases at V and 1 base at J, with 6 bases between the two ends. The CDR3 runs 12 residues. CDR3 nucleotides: TGTGCCAGCACCACTCGCACAGATACGCAGTATTTT. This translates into CASTTRTDTQYF.

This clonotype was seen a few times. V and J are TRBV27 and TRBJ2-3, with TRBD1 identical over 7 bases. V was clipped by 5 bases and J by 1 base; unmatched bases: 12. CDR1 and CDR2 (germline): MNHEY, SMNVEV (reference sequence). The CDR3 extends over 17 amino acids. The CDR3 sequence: CASSPLGTAPRTDTQYF. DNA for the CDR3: TGTGCCAGCAGTCCGCTCGGGACAGCACCACGCACAGATACGCAGTATTTT.

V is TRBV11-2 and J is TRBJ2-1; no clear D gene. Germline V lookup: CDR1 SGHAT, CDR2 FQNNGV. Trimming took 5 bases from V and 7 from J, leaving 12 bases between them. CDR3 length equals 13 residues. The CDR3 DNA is TGTGCCAGCAGCGTAAACCCCCTTAATGAGCAGTTCTTC. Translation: CASSVNPLNEQFF.